This T cell receptor (beta chain) is from a study of CD8 T cells in ankylosing spondylitis. This clonotype was recorded many times. An end of the junction does not agree with germline; a read error may underlie this. The germline V gene encodes CDR1 ENHRY and CDR2 SYGVKD. This CDR3 has 15 residues. Each CDR3 protein gets one entry after TCRdb re-called the 5' RACE reads with MiXCR. The profile shows approximately 100,000 distinct CDR3 sequences, about 8% of them singletons. The TCR sequence derives from a male donor with ankylosing spondylitis or in good health (not recorded which). This rearrangement joins TRBV10-3 to TRBJ2-5; D remains ambiguous. Sequenced: blood, either unsorted or a sorted T cell fraction (not recorded which). The CDR3 nucleotides read TGTGTCATCAGTGATTTGAGTGGTAACCAAGAGACCCAGTACTTC. Amino acids: CVISDLSGNQETQYF.